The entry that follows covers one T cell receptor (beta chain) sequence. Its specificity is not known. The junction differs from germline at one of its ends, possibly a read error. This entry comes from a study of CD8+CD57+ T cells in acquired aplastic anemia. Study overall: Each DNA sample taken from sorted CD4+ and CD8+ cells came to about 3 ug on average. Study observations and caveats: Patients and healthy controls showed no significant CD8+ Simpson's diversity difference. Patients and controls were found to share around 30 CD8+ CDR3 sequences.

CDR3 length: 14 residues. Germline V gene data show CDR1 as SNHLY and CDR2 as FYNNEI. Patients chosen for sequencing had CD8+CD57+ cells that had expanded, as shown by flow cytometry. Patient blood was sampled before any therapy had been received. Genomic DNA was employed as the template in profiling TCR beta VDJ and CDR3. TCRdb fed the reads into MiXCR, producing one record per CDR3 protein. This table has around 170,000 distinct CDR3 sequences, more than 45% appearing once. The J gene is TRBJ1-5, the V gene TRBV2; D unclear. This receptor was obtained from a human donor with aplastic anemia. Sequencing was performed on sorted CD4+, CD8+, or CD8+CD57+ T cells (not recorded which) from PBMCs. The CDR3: CVSRNTSRGRPQHF. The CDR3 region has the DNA TGTGTCAGCAGGAACACCTCAAGAGGTCGGCCCCAGCATTTT. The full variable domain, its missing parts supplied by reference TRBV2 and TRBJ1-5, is EPEVTQTPSHQVTQMGQEVILRCVPISNHLYFYWYRQILGQKVEFLVSFYNNEISEKSEIFDDQFSVERPDGSNFTLKIRSTKLEDSAMYFCVSRNTSRGRPQHFGDGTRLSIL.